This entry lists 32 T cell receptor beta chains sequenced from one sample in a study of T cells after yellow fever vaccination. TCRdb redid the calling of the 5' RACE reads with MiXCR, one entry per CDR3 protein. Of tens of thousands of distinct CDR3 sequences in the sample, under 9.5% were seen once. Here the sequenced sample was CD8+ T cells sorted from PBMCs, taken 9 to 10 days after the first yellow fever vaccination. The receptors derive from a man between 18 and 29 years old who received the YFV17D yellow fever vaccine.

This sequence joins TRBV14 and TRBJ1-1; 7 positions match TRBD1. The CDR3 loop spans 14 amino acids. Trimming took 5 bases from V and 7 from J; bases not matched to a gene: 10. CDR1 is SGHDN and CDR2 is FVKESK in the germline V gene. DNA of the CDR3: TGTGCCAGCAGCGCTCGGACAGGACTTTATGAAGCTTTCTTT. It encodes CASSARTGLYEAFF.

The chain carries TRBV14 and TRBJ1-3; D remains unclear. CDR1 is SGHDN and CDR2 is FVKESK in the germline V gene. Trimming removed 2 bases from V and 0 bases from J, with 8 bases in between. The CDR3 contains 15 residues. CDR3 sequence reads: CASSQWESSGNTIYF. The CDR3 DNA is TGTGCCAGCAGCCAATGGGAGAGCTCTGGAAACACCATATATTTT.

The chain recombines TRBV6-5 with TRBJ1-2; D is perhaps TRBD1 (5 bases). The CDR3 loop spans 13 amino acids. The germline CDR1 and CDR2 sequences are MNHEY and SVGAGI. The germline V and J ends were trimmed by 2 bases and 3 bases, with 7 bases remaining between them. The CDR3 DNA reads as TGTGCCAGCAGTTACGGGGGGGACTATGGCTACACCTTC. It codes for CASSYGGDYGYTF.

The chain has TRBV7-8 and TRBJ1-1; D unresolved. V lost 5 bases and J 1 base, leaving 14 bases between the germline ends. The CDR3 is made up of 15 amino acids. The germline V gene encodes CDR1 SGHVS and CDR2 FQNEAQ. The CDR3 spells CASSTSRPENTEAFF. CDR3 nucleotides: TGTGCCAGCAGCACAAGCCGACCGGAGAACACTGAAGCTTTCTTT.

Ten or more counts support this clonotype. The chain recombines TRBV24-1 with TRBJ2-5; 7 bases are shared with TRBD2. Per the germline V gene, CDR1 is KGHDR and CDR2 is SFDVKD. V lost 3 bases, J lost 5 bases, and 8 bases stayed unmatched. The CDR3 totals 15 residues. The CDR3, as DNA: TGTGCCACCAGTGATAAGGTAGCGGGCCTTGAGACCCAGTACTTC. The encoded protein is CATSDKVAGLETQYF.

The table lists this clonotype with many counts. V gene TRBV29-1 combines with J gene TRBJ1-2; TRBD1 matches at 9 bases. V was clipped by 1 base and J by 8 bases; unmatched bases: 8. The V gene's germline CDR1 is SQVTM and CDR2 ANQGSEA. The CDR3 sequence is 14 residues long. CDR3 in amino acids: CSVEAWTGVAGYTF. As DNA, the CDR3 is TGCAGCGTTGAAGCTTGGACAGGGGTGGCAGGCTACACCTTC.

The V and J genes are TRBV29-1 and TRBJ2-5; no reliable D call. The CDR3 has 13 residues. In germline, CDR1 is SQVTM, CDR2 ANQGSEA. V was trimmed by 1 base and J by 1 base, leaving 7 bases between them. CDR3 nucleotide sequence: TGCAGCGTTGAAGTGGGGATCCAAGAGACCCAGTACTTC. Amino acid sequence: CSVEVGIQETQYF.

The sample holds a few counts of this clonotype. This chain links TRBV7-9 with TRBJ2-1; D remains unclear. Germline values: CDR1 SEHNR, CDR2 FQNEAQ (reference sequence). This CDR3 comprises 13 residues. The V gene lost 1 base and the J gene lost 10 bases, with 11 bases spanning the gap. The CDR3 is CASSLVPSSEQFF. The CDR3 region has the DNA TGTGCCAGCAGCTTAGTCCCTTCCAGCGAGCAGTTCTTC.

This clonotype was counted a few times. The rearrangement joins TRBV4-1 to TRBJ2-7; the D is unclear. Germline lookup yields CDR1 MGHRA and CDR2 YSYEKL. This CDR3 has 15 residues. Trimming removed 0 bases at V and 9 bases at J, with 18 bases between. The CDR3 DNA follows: TGCGCCAGCAGCCAAGATTTGGGTTCTGGTTTTGGGCAGTACGTC. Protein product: CASSQDLGSGFGQYV.

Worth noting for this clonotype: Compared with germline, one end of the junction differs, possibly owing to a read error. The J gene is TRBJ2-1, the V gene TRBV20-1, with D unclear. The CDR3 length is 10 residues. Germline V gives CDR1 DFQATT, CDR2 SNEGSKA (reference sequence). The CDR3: CCADRSEQFF. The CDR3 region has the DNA TGCTGTGCTGACCGCAGTGAGCAGTTCTTC.

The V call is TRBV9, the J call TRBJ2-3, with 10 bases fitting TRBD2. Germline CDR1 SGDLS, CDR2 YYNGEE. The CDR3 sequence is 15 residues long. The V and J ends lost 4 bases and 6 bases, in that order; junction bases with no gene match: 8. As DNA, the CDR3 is TGTGCCAGCAGCCTGCTAGCGGGGGAAAGGGATACGCAGTATTTT. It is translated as CASSLLAGERDTQYF.

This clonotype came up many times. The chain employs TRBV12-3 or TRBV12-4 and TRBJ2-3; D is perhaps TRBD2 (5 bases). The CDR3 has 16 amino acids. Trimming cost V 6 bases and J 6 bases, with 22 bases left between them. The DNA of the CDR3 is TGTGCCAGCAGCCCGCGTGATACGAGCGGTCTGGATACGCAGTATTTT. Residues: CASSPRDTSGLDTQYF.

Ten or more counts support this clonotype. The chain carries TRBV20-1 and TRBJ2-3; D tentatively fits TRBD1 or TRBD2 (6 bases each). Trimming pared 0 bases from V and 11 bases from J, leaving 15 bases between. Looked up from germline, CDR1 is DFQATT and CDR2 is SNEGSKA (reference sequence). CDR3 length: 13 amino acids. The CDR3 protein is CSARDPGAQGQYF. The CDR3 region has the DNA TGCAGTGCTAGAGATCCGGGGGCCCAGGGGCAGTATTTT.

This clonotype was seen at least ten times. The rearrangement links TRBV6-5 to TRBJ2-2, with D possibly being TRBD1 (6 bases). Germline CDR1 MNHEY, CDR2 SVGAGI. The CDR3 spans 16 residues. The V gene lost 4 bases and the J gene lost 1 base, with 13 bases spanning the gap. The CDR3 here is CASSSSGEKNTGELFF. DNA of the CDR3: TGTGCCAGCAGTTCATCAGGGGAGAAGAACACCGGGGAGCTGTTTTTT.

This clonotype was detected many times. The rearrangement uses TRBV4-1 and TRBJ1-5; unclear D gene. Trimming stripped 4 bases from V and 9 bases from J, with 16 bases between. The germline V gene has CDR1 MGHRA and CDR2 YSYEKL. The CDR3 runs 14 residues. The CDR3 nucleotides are TGCGCCAGCAGCCGCCCAGGCGGTCCCTGGCCCCAGCATTTT. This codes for CASSRPGGPWPQHF.

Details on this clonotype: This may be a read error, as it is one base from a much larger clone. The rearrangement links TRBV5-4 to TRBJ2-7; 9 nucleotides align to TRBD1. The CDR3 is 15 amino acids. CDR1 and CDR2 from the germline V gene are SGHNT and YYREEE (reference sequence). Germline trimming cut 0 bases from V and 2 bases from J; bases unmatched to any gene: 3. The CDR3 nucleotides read TGTGCCAGCAGCTTGGTAGGGACAGGGACCTACGAGCAGTACGTC. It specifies CASSLVGTGTYEQYV.

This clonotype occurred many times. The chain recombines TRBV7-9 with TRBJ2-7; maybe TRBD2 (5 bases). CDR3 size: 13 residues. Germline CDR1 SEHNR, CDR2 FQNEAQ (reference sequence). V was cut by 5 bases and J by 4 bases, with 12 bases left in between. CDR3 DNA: TGTGCCAGCAGCCTGACTACCTCGTACGAGCAGTACTTC. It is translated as CASSLTTSYEQYF. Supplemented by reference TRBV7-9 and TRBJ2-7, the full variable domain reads DTGVSQNPRHKITKRGQNVTFRCDPISEHNRLYWYRQTLGQGPEFLTYFQNEAQLEKSRLLSDRFSAERPKGSFSTLEIQRTEQGDSAMYLCASSLTTSYEQYFGPGTRLTVT.

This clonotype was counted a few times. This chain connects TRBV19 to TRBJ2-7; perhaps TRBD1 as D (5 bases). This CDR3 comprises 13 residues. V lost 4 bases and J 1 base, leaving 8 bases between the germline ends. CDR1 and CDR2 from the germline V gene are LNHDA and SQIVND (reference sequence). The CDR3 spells CASSTRQSYEQYF. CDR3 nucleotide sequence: TGTGCCAGTAGTACCCGACAGTCCTACGAGCAGTACTTC.

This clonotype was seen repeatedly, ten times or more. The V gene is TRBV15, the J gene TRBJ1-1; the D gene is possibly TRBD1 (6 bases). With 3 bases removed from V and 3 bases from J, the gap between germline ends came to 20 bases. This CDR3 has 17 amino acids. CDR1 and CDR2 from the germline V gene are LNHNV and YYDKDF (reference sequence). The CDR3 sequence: CATSRGKMDRTDTEAFF. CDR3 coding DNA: TGTGCCACCAGCAGGGGTAAAATGGACAGAACTGACACTGAAGCTTTCTTT.

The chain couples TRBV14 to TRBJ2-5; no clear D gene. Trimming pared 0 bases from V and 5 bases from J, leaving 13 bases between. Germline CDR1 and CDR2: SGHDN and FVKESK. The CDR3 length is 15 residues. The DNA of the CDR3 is TGTGCCAGCAGCCAAGATGGCAAGGTCCGGGAGACCCAGTACTTC. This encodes CASSQDGKVRETQYF. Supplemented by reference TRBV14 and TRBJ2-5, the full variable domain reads EAGVTQFPSHSVIEKGQTVTLRCDPISGHDNLYWYRRVMGKEIKFLLHFVKESKQDESGMPNNRFLAERTGGTYSTLKVQPAELEDSGVYFCASSQDGKVRETQYFGPGTRLLVL.

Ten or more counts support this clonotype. The DNA for the CDR3 is TGTGCCAGCAGCGACCAAACAGTGACGCTTTACAATGAGCAGTTCTTC. It codes for CASSDQTVTLYNEQFF. V gene TRBV12-3 or TRBV12-4 combines with J gene TRBJ2-1; no reliable D call. The CDR3 contains 16 residues. Trimming took 6 bases from V and 4 from J, leaving 19 bases between them.

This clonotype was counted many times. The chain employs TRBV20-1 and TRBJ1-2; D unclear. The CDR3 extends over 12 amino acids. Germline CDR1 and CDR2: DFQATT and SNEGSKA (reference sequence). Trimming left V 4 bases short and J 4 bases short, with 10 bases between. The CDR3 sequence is CSAIRRIYGYTF. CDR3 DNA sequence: TGCAGTGCTATACGACGGATCTATGGCTACACCTTC.

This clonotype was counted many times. The CDR3 sequence is CASSSWDRRNTGELFF. In DNA form, the CDR3 reads TGTGCCAGCAGCTCCTGGGACCGCAGGAACACCGGGGAGCTGTTTTTT. The V call is TRBV7-9, the J call TRBJ2-2, with D tentatively TRBD1 or TRBD2 (5 bases each). The CDR3 contains 16 residues. Germline V gene data show CDR1 as SEHNR and CDR2 as FQNEAQ (reference sequence). V lost 4 bases and J lost 1, with 13 bases in between. The full variable domain, its missing parts supplied by reference TRBV7-9 and TRBJ2-2, is DTGVSQNPRHKITKRGQNVTFRCDPISEHNRLYWYRQTLGQGPEFLTYFQNEAQLEKSRLLSDRFSAERPKGSFSTLEIQRTEQGDSAMYLCASSSWDRRNTGELFFGEGSRLTVL.

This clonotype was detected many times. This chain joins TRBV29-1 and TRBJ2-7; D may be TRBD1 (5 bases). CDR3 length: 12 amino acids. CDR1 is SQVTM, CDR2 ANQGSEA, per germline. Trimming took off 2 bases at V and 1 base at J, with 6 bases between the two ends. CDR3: CSVEQGSYEQYF. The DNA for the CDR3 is TGCAGCGTTGAACAGGGTTCCTACGAGCAGTACTTC.

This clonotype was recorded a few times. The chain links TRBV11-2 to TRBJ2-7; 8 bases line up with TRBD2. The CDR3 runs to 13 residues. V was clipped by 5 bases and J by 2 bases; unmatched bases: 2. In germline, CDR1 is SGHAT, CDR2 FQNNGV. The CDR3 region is CASSGGGTYEQYV. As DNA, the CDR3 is TGTGCCAGCAGCGGCGGGGGGACCTACGAGCAGTACGTC.

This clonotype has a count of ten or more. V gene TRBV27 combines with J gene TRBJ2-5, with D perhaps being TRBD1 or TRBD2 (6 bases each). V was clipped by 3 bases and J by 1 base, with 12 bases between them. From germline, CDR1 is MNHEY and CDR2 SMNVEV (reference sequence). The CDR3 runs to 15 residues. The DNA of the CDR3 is TGTGCCAGCAGTTTGGGGGGCGGGATCCAAGAGACCCAGTACTTC. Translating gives CASSLGGGIQETQYF.

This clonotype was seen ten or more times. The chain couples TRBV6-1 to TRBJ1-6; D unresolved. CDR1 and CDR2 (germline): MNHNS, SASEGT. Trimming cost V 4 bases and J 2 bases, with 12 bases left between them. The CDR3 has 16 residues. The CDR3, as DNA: TGTGCCAGCAGTGTTCGGACTGAAGCCTATAATTCACCCCTCCACTTT. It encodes CASSVRTEAYNSPLHF.

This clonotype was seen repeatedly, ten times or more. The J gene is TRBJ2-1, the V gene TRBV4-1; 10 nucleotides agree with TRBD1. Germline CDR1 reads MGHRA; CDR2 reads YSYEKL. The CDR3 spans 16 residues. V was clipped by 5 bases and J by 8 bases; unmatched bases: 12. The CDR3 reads CASSSDPGTGADEQFF. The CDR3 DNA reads TGCGCCAGCAGCTCGGACCCCGGGACAGGGGCGGATGAGCAGTTCTTC.

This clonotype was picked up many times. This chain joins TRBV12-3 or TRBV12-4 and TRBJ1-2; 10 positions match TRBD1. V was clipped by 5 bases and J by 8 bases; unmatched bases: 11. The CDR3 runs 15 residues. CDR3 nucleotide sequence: TGTGCCAGCAGTGCAATGACAGGGGGCTTGTACGGCTACACCTTC. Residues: CASSAMTGGLYGYTF.

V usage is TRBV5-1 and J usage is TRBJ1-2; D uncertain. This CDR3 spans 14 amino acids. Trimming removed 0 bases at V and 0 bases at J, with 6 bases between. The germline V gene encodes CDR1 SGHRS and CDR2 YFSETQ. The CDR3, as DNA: TGCGCCAGCAGCTTGGCCAAGGCTAACTATGGCTACACCTTC. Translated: CASSLAKANYGYTF. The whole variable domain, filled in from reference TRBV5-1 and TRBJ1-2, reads KAGVTQTPRYLIKTRGQQVTLSCSPISGHRSVSWYQQTPGQGLQFLFEYFSETQRNKGNFPGRFSGRQFSNSRSEMNVSTLELGDSALYLCASSLAKANYGYTFGSGTRLTVV.

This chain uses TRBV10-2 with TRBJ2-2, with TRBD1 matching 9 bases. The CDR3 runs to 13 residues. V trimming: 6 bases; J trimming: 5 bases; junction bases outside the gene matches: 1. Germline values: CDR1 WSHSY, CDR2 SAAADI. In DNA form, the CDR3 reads TGCGCCAGCAGACAGGGGGCAACCGGGGAGCTGTTTTTT. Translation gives CASRQGATGELFF.

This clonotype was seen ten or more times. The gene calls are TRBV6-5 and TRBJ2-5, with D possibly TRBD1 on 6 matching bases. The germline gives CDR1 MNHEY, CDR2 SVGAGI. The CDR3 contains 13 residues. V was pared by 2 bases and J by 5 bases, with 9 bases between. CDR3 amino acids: CASSYGTRETQYF. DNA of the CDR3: TGTGCCAGCAGTTACGGGACAAGGGAGACCCAGTACTTC.